The T cell receptor (beta chain) described here comes from a study of response to subunit inactivated influenza vaccine. This clonotype has just a few counts. This CDR3 region has 17 residues. TCRdb re-derived calls from the RT-PCR reads in MiXCR, one entry per CDR3 protein. The sample lists some 500,000 distinct CDR3 sequences, 25% occurring once. The V and J genes are TRBV21-1 and TRBJ1-1; TRBD1 is the table's D call, not checked against the DNA. TRBV21-1 constitutes a pseudogene. Material: CD4+ T cells sorted from PBMCs, obtained around 5 days after vaccination. The sequence came from a man aged 50 to 59 who received an inactivated influenza vaccine. The CDR3: CASSMEDRRPMNTEAFF. CDR3 sequence (DNA): TGTGCCAGCAGCATGGAGGACAGGCGGCCCATGAACACTGAAGCTTTCTTT.